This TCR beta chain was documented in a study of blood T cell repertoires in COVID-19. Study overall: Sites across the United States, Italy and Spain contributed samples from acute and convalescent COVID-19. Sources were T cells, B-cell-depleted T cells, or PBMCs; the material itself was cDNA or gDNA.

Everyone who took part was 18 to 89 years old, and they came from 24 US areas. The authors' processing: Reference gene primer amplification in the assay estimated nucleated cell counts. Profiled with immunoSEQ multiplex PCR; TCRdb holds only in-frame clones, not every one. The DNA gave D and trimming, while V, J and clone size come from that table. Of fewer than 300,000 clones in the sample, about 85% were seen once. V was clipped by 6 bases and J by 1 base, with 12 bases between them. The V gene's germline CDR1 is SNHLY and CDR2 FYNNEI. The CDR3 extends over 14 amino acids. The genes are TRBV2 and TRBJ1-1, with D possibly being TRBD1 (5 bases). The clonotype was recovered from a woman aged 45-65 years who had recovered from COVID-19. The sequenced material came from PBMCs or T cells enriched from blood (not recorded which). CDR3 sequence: CASSYLTENTEAFF. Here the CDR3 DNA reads TGTGCCAGCAGCTACTTGACAGAGAACACTGAAGCTTTCTTT. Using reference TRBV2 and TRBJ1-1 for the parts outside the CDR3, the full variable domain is EPEVTQTPSHQVTQMGQEVILRCVPISNHLYFYWYRQILGQKVEFLVSFYNNEISEKSEIFDDQFSVERPDGSNFTLKIRSTKLEDSAMYFCASSYLTENTEAFFGQGTRLTVV.